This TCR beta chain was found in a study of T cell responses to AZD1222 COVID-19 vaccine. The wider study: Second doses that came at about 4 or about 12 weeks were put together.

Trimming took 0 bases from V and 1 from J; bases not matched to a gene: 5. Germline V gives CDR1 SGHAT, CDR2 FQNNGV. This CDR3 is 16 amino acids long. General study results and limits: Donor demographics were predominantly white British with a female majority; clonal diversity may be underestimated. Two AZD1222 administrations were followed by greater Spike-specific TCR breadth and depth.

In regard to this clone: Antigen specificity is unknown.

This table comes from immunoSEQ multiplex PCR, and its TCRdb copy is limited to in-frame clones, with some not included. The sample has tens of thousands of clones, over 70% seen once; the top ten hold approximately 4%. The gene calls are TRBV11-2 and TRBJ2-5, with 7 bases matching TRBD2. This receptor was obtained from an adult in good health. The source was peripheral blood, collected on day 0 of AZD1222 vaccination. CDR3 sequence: CASSLEGRGSQETQYF. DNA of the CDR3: TGTGCCAGCAGCTTAGAGGGGAGGGGCAGCCAAGAGACCCAGTACTTC.